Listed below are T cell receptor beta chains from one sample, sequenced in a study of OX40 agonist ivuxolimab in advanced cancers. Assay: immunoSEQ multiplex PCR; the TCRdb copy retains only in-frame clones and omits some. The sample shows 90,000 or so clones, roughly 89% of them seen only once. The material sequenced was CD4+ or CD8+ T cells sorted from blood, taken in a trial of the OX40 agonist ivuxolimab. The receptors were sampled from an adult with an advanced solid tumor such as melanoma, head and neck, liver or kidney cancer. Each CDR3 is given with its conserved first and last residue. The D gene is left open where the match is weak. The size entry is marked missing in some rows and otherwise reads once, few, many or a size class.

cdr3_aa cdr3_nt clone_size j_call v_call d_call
CASSQDRGQPQHF TGTGCCAGCAGCCAAGATCGGGGTCAGCCCCAGCATTTT few TRBJ1-5 TRBV14 -
CASSPPGDLVTEAFF TGTGCCAGCAGTCCGCCGGGAGACCTGGTCACTGAAGCTTTCTTT once TRBJ1-1 TRBV28 -
CASRFLENTEAFF TGTGCCAGCAGATTCTTGGAAAACACTGAAGCTTTCTTT - TRBJ1-1 TRBV2 -
CASSLGVRSNTEAFF TGTGCCAGCAGCTTAGGGGTCAGGTCGAACACTGAAGCTTTCTTT once TRBJ1-1 TRBV7-2 -
CASSSLDGAYEQYF TGTGCCAGCAGCTCCCTGGACGGAGCCTACGAGCAGTACTTC - TRBJ2-7 TRBV7-8 -
CASSLEGHLSNQPQHF TGTGCCAGCAGCTTAGAGGGACATCTAAGCAATCAGCCCCAGCATTTT - TRBJ1-5 TRBV7-2 -
CASSHAYSSGATYEQYF TGTGCCAGCAGCCATGCTTATTCTAGCGGAGCAACCTACGAGCAGTACTTC - TRBJ2-7 TRBV7-6 TRBD2
CASSLVTGGEQFF TGTGCCAGCAGCTTAGTTACGGGAGGTGAGCAGTTCTTC - TRBJ2-1 TRBV7-2 TRBD2
CASSVAKGPQHF TGTGCCAGCAGTGTGGCCAAGGGGCCCCAGCATTTT - TRBJ1-5 TRBV28 -
CASSLESLAGFEQFF TGTGCCAGCAGCTTAGAGAGTCTAGCGGGTTTTGAGCAGTTCTTC - TRBJ2-1 TRBV11-2 TRBD2
CASRPQYSGNTIYF TGTGCCAGCAGACCTCAATACTCTGGAAACACCATATATTTT - TRBJ1-3 TRBV6-5 -
CASSSWDRGPEAFF TGTGCCAGCAGTTCCTGGGACAGGGGGCCTGAAGCTTTCTTT - TRBJ1-1 TRBV28 TRBD1
CASRLTRETYEQYF TGTGCCAGCAGATTAACCCGGGAAACCTACGAGCAGTACTTC - TRBJ2-7 TRBV2 -
CASSLSRGEKLFF TGTGCCAGCAGTTTATCAAGGGGGGAAAAACTGTTTTTT once TRBJ1-4 TRBV27 -
CASSLMSAGNTIYF TGTGCCAGCAGCTTAATGTCAGCTGGAAACACCATATATTTT - TRBJ1-3 TRBV7-2 -
CASSPSQLSYEQYF TGTGCCAGCTCACCTTCCCAGCTCAGCTACGAGCAGTACTTC - TRBJ2-7 TRBV18 -
CAISESGGGNYGYTF TGTGCCATCAGTGAGTCAGGAGGGGGCAACTATGGCTACACCTTC - TRBJ1-2 TRBV10-3 TRBD1